The 11 T cell receptor beta chains below all came from one sample that was sequenced in a study of shared clonotypes between healthy human individuals. The method was immunoSEQ multiplex PCR; TCRdb's version includes in-frame clones alone and lacks a portion of them. This sample has 1,500,000 or so clones, with roughly 96% found just once. Sequenced sample: naive CD4+ T cells sorted from blood. The subset denotes: CD45RA+ positively selected. The source of these receptors is a man in his thirties or forties in good health.

V and J are TRBV4-1 and TRBJ1-4; the match to TRBD1 covers 8 bases. Trimming cost V 3 bases and J 8 bases; bases outside gene matches: 5. CDR1 is MGHRA and CDR2 is YSYEKL in the germline V gene. The CDR3 spans 14 residues. CDR3 sequence (DNA): TGCGCCAGCAGCCAGGACAGGGAGGTCGAAAAACTGTTTTTT. Amino acid sequence: CASSQDREVEKLFF.

The chain is built from TRBV5-1 and TRBJ2-1, with no clear D. With 6 bases removed from V and 0 bases from J, the gap between germline ends came to 7 bases. Germline CDR1 SGHRS, CDR2 YFSETQ. The CDR3 sequence is 13 residues long. The CDR3 reads CASNEDSYNEQFF. For the CDR3, the DNA is TGCGCCAGCAACGAGGACTCCTACAATGAGCAGTTCTTC.

J is TRBJ2-7 and V is TRBV19, with 8 bases identical to TRBD1. The germline CDR1 and CDR2 sequences are LNHDA and SQIVND (reference sequence). The CDR3 is made up of 14 amino acids. V lost 2 bases to trimming and J lost 3 bases; unmatched junction nucleotides: 3. The CDR3 nucleotides are TGTGCCAGTAGTATAATAGACAGGGGCTACGAGCAGTACTTC. Amino acid sequence: CASSIIDRGYEQYF.

The V call is TRBV30, the J call TRBJ1-5, with TRBD1 identical over 8 bases. V lost 4 bases, J lost 2 bases, and 10 bases stayed unmatched. The CDR3 is 16 residues long. Looked up from germline, CDR1 is GTSNPN and CDR2 is SVGIG (reference sequence). CDR3: CAWTDGHRGCNQPQHF. The DNA of the CDR3 is TGTGCCTGGACCGACGGTCACAGGGGGTGCAATCAGCCCCAGCATTTT.

The genes are TRBV7-9 and TRBJ2-1, with 7 bases matching TRBD2. The CDR3 has 17 residues. With V trimmed by 5 bases and J by 4 bases, 14 bases remained unmatched. Germline CDR1 and CDR2: SEHNR and FQNEAQ (reference sequence). The CDR3 loop is CASSLRLAQLLYNEQFF. The CDR3 DNA reads as TGTGCCAGCAGCCTCCGACTAGCACAGTTGTTATACAATGAGCAGTTCTTC.

The rearrangement links TRBV7-2 to TRBJ2-7; the D gene is possibly TRBD1 (6 bases). The ends were cut back, 3 bases at V and 1 base at J, with 13 bases in the middle. Germline CDR1 is SGHTA and CDR2 is FQGNSA. The CDR3 spans 15 residues. This CDR3 is CASSFSPGASYEQYF. The CDR3 DNA is TGTGCCAGCAGCTTTAGTCCAGGGGCTTCCTACGAGCAGTACTTC.

This sequence joins TRBV30 and TRBJ1-1, with D tentatively TRBD1 (5 bases). V dropped 2 bases and J dropped 6 bases, with 19 bases sitting between them. This CDR3 has 15 residues. Germline V lookup: CDR1 GTSNPN, CDR2 SVGIG (reference sequence). The CDR3: CAWSYPQERRPEAFF. The CDR3 coding sequence is TGTGCCTGGAGTTACCCACAGGAGCGCCGGCCTGAAGCTTTCTTT.

The chain links TRBV7-9 to TRBJ2-1; no definite D call. This CDR3 contains 10 residues. Germline V gene lookup returns CDR1 SEHNR and CDR2 FQNEAQ (reference sequence). V gave up 4 bases and J gave up 12 bases, with 7 bases separating them. CDR3 DNA sequence: TGTGCCAGCAGCTCCCACCCGCAGTTCTTC. This codes for CASSSHPQFF.

This rearrangement joins TRBV6-1 to TRBJ2-1; D not certain. This CDR3 has 14 amino acids. Germline V gives CDR1 MNHNS, CDR2 SASEGT. V was pared by 0 bases and J by 8 bases, with 11 bases between. For the CDR3, the DNA is TGTGCCAGCAGTGAAGCGATTTGGAGCCATGAGCAGTTCTTC. Protein product: CASSEAIWSHEQFF.

The chain links TRBV19 to TRBJ2-2; perhaps TRBD2 as D (5 bases). Trimming shortened V by 4 bases and J by 0 bases, and 9 bases separated the two germline ends. Germline V gene data show CDR1 as LNHDA and CDR2 as SQIVND (reference sequence). The CDR3 consists of 15 residues. This CDR3 reads CASSKLVANTGELFF. The CDR3 nucleotides are TGTGCCAGTAGTAAACTAGTCGCGAACACCGGGGAGCTGTTTTTT. Looking up the rest from reference TRBV19 and TRBJ2-2 gives the full variable domain: DGGITQSPKYLFRKEGQNVTLSCEQNLNHDAMYWYRQDPGQGLRLIYYSQIVNDFQKGDIAEGYSVSREKKESFPLTVTSAQKNPTAFYLCASSKLVANTGELFFGEGSRLTVL.

V usage is TRBV5-6 and J usage is TRBJ1-2; weak D call: TRBD1 (6 bases). V lost 2 bases, J lost 2 bases, and 13 bases lay in between. Germline V CDR1 and CDR2: SGHDT, YYEEEE. CDR3 length: 15 residues. CDR3: CASSLPTGLNYGYTF. The DNA of the CDR3 is TGTGCCAGCAGCTTACCGACAGGACTGAACTATGGCTACACCTTC. The variable domain in full, with the rest retrieved from reference TRBV5-6 and TRBJ1-2, is DAGVTQSPTHLIKTRGQQVTLRCSPKSGHDTVSWYQQALGQGPQFIFQYYEEEERQRGNFPDRFSGHQFPNYSSELNVNALLLGDSALYLCASSLPTGLNYGYTFGSGTRLTVV.